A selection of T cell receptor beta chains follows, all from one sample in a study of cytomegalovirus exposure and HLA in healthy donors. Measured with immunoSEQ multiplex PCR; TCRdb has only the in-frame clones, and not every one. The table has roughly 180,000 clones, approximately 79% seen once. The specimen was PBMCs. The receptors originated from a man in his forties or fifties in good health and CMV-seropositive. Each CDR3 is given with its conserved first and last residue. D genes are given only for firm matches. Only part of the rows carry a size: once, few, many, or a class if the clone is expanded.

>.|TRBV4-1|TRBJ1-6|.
TGCGCCAGCAGCCAAGAGGTCCGGAGCTCCTATAATTCACCCCTCCACTTT
CASSQEVRSSYNSPLHF
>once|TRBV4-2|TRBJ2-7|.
TGTGCCGGGGAGGGGGACGGGGAGCAGTACTTC
CAGEGDGEQYF
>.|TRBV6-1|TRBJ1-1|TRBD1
TGTGCCAGCAGTGATGGGGACAGGGGAGTGCCGGGCACTGAAGCTTTCTTT
CASSDGDRGVPGTEAFF
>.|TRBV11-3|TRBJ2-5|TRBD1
TGTGCCAGCAGCTCAAACAAGGGACAGCAAGAGACCCAGTACTTC
CASSSNKGQQETQYF
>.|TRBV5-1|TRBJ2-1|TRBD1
TGCGCCAGCCTACCCGGACAGGGCTCCTACAATGAGCAGTTCTTC
CASLPGQGSYNEQFF
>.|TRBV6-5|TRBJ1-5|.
TGTGCCAGCAGTCTCCGCGGAAGCAATCAGCCCCAGCATTTT
CASSLRGSNQPQHF
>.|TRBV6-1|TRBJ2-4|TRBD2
TGTGCCAGCAGTGAAGTGACTAGCGGGGGTGCTGCCAAAAACATTCAGTACTTC
CASSEVTSGGAAKNIQYF
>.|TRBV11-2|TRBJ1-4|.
TGTGCCAGCAGCTTAGGGGCAGAAAAACTGTTTTTT
CASSLGAEKLFF
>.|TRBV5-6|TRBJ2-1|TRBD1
TGTGCCAGCAGCTTTGGGACAGGGGGCGGGTTGGTCCAGTTCTTC
CASSFGTGGGLVQFF
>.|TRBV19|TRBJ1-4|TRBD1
TGTGCCAGTAGATCCTTTGTCGGGACAGGGGGAGGAAAACTGTTTTTT
CASRSFVGTGGGKLFF
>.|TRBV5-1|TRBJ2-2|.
TGCGCCAGCAGCCAGGAGAACACCGGGGAGCTGTTTTTT
CASSQENTGELFF
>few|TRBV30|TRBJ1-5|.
TGTGCCTGGAGTAGGATGGGGCGACAGCCCCAGCATTTT
CAWSRMGRQPQHF
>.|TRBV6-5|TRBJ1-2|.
TGTGCCAGCAGTTACGTGGCAGGGCAGGGCTACACCTTC
CASSYVAGQGYTF
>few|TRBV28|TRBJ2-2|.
TGTGCCAGCCTCGGAAGGGGGAACACCGGGGAGCTGTTTTTT
CASLGRGNTGELFF
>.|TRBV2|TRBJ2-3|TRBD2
TGTGCCAGCAGCTCCCCAGCGGGGAGCACAGATACGCAGTATTTT
CASSSPAGSTDTQYF
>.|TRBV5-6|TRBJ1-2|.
TGTGCCAGCAGCATATCACAGGGTATCGGTGGCTACACCTTC
CASSISQGIGGYTF
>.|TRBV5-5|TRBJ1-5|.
TGTGCCAGCAGCTTGCGGGACGGGAGAGATCAGCCCCAGCATTTT
CASSLRDGRDQPQHF
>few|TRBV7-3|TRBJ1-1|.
TGTGCCAGCAGCTCGACAGGGAACACTGAAGCTTTCTTT
CASSSTGNTEAFF
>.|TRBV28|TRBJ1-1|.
TGTGCCAGCAGTTTGGCGACAGCGACGAACACTGAAGCTTTCTTT
CASSLATATNTEAFF
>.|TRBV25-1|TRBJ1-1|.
TGTGCCAGCTCCCGAGGGATGAACACTGAAGCTTTCTTT
CASSRGMNTEAFF
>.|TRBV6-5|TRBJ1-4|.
TGTGCCAGCAGTTACGCTCTGAGGTCGAATGAAAAACTGTTTTTT
CASSYALRSNEKLFF
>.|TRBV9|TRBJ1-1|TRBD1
TGTGCCAGCAGCGTAGATGGACAGGGGAACACTGAAGCTTTCTTT
CASSVDGQGNTEAFF
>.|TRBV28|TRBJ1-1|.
TGTGCCAGCAGTTTATTGGGGAGGCGGAGCACTGAAGCTTTCTTT
CASSLLGRRSTEAFF
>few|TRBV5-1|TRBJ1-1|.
TGCGCCAGCAGCCGGGAGAGGGAGCGGAGAAACACTGAAGCTTTCTTT
CASSRERERRNTEAFF
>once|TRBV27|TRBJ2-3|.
TGTGCCAGCAGTTTATCGAGCCCTGAGGGCACAGATACGCAGTATTTT
CASSLSSPEGTDTQYF
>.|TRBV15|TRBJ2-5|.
TGTGCCACCAGCAGAGATTTGGAGTACCAAGAGACCCAGTACTTC
CATSRDLEYQETQYF
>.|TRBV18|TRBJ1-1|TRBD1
TGTGCCAGCTCACTCAGACAGGGTGGGAACACTGAAGCTTTCTTT
CASSLRQGGNTEAFF
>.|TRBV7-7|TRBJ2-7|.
TGTGCCAGCAGCCGCGCCGGCCCGGGCGAGCAGTACTTC
CASSRAGPGEQYF
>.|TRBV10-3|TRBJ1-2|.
TGTGCCATCAGTGAGCTCGGACTGGATGGCTACACCTTC
CAISELGLDGYTF
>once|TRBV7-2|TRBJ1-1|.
TGTGCCAGCAGCTTAGACAGTTACACTGAAGCTTTCTTT
CASSLDSYTEAFF
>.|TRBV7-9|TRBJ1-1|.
TGTGCCAGCAGCCCACGACAGCGAAACACTGAAGCTTTCTTT
CASSPRQRNTEAFF
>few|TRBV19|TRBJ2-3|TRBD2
TGTGCCAGTAGTATAGGGGGGGGGAGTAGCGGGGTTACAGATACGCAGTATTTT
CASSIGGGSSGVTDTQYF
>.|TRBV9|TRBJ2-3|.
TGTGCCAGCAGCGTAAGGCCAGGGAACACAGATACGCAGTATTTT
CASSVRPGNTDTQYF
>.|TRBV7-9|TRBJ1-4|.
TGTGCCAGCAGCGCGTCGACAGGAGGTGGTGAAAAACTGTTTTTT
CASSASTGGGEKLFF
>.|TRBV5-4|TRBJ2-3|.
TGTGCCAGCAGCTTCCAGTCGGGGAATACAGATACGCAGTATTTT
CASSFQSGNTDTQYF